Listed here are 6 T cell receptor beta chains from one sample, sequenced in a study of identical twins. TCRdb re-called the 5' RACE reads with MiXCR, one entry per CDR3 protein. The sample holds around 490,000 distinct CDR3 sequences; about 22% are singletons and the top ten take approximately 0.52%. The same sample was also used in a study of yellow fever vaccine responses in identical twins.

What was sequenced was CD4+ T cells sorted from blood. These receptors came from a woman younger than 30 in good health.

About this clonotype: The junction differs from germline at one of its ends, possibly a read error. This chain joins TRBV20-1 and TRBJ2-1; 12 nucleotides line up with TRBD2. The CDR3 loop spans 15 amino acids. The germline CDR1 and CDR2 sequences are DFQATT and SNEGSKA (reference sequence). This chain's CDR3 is CSARDGRLAGGPWVF. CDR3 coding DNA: TGCAGTGCTAGAGATGGCAGGCTAGCGGGAGGGCCCTGGGTCTTC.

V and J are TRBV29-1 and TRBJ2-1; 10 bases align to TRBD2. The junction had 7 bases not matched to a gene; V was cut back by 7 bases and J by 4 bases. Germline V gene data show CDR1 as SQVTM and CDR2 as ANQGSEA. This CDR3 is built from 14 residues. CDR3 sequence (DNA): TGCAGCGGCCGCCTAGCGGGGGCTTACAATGAGCAGTTCTTC. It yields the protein CSGRLAGAYNEQFF.

DNA of the CDR3: TGCAGTGGGGTTGGGTTGAACACTGAAGCTTTCTTT. This encodes CSGVGLNTEAFF. The V and J genes are TRBV20-1 and TRBJ1-1; D remains unclear. CDR3 size: 12 residues. CDR1 is DFQATT and CDR2 is SNEGSKA in the germline V gene (reference sequence). Trimming removed 7 bases at V and 0 bases at J, with 9 bases between.

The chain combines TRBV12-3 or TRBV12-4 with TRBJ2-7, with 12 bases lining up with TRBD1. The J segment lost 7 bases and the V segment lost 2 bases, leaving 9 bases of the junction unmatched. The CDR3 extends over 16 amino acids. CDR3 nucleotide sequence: TGTGCCAGCAGTTTATCGCCGGGACAGGGGGCTAGGGAGCAGTACTTC. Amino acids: CASSLSPGQGAREQYF.

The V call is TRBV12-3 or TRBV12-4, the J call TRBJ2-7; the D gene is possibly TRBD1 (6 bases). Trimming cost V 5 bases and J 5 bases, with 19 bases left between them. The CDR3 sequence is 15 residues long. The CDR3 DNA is TGTGCCAGCAGTCAAACCCTTACAGGGTCTGACGAGCAGTACTTC. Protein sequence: CASSQTLTGSDEQYF.

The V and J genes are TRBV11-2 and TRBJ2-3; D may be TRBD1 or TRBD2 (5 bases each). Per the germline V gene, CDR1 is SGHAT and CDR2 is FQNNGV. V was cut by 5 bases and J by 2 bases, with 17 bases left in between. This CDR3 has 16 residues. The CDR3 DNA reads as TGTGCCAGCAGCCCGACGGGGACCCGAGTCACAGATACGCAGTATTTT. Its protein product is CASSPTGTRVTDTQYF.